This T cell receptor (beta chain) stems from a study of cytomegalovirus exposure and HLA in healthy donors. Study-wide findings and caveats: In most subjects, TCR beta sequences reportedly gave accurate predictions of HLA-A and HLA-B alleles.

In the case of this clone: Its antigen is unidentified.

The PCR was carried out with 60 Vbeta primers and 13 Jbeta primers. Libraries were prepared by immunoSEQ multiplex PCR; TCRdb keeps only in-frame clonotypes and omits some of them. The sample has 160,000 or so clones; approximately 81% are singletons. Trimming cost V 0 bases and J 1 base, with 15 bases left between them. The CDR3 loop spans 17 amino acids. Germline-derived CDR1 and CDR2 are LGHNA and YSLEER. The sequence came from a female donor in good health and CMV-seronegative. The rearrangement joins TRBV4-3 to TRBJ1-1; the D gene is possibly TRBD1 (6 bases). Source material: PBMCs. The CDR3 coding sequence is TGCGCCAGCAGCCAAGAAAGCACCGGCAGGGGGAACACTGAAGCTTTCTTT. It is translated as CASSQESTGRGNTEAFF.